Listed below are T cell receptor beta chains from one sample, sequenced in a study of T cell repertoires in cytomegalovirus infection. MiXCR, applied by TCRdb to the reads, yields one record per CDR3 protein. The sample contains 680,000 or so distinct CDR3 sequences, 35% to 45% of which appear only once. Sequenced material: PBMCs. The receptors were gathered from a human donor in good health (CMV status not recorded). Some clones in this sample may be carry-over from other donors' samples. The CDR3 runs from the conserved cysteine through the conserved F or W. Each record gives: J gene, clone size, V gene, D gene, CDR3 protein, CDR3 DNA. A D gene is named only where the DNA matches it firmly. The size entry is marked missing in some rows and otherwise reads once, few, many or a size class.

TRBJ2-3,-,TRBV10-3,-,CGTSSTDTQYF,TGTGGGACGAGTAGCACAGATACGCAGTATTTT
TRBJ2-7,-,TRBV28,TRBD2,CATGTSGIIAIYEQYF,TGTGCCACCGGGACTAGCGGGATCATTGCCATCTACGAGCAGTACTTC
TRBJ2-5,-,TRBV10-3,-,CAIRTDKREETQYF,TGTGCCATCAGGACGGACAAGCGAGAAGAGACCCAGTACTTC
TRBJ1-2,-,TRBV2,TRBD1,CASKRDRNNYGYTF,TGTGCCAGCAAGAGGGACAGGAATAACTATGGCTACACCTTC
TRBJ2-3,-,TRBV5-1,TRBD2,CASSWYPSASGKPTSTDTQYF,TGCGCCAGCAGCTGGTACCCCTCGGCTAGCGGTAAACCCACTAGCACAGATACGCAGTATTTT
TRBJ2-1,few,TRBV4-2,TRBD2,CASSQEEAGGYNEQFF,TGTGCCAGCAGCCAAGAAGAAGCGGGGGGATACAATGAGCAGTTCTTC
TRBJ1-5,few,TRBV19,TRBD1,CASRGTGIHQPQHF,TGTGCCAGTCGGGGGACAGGGATCCACCAGCCCCAGCATTTT
TRBJ1-1,-,TRBV19,TRBD1,CASSIARDRSAFF,TGTGCCAGTAGTATTGCACGGGACAGATCAGCTTTCTTT
TRBJ2-6,few,TRBV10-3,-,CAILGVGANVLTF,TGTGCCATTCTCGGTGTTGGGGCCAACGTCCTGACTTTC
TRBJ1-5,-,TRBV6-2/TRBV6-3,-,CASSYSLTRTAYSNQPQHF,TGTGCCAGCAGTTACTCCCTTACTCGGACAGCGTATAGCAATCAGCCCCAGCATTTT
TRBJ2-1,-,TRBV7-2,-,CASSIGGYNEKFF,TGTGCCAGCAGCATCGGGGGTTACAATGAGAAGTTCTTC
TRBJ1-2,-,TRBV28,-,CASSLRTGQSYGYTF,TGTGCCAGCAGTCTCCGAACCGGACAGTCCTATGGCTACACCTTC
TRBJ1-5,-,TRBV27,TRBD1,CASSPGQGLQPQHF,TGTGCCAGCAGTCCGGGACAGGGCCTTCAGCCCCAGCATTTT
TRBJ2-1,-,TRBV7-2,-,CASSLAIGQGEDNEQFF,TGTGCCAGCAGCTTAGCGATAGGGCAGGGGGAGGACAATGAGCAGTTCTTC
TRBJ1-2,-,TRBV5-6,-,CASSLGPPAGANYGYTF,TGTGCCAGCAGCTTGGGCCCCCCCGCAGGCGCTAACTATGGCTACACCTTC
TRBJ2-7,few,TRBV5-4,TRBD1,CASSAGIQGGRAYEQYF,TGTGCCAGCAGCGCTGGAATACAGGGGGGCCGGGCCTACGAGCAGTACTTC
TRBJ1-1,few,TRBV5-1,-,CASRSDRYTEAFF,TGCGCCAGCAGATCCGACCGGTACACTGAAGCTTTCTTT
TRBJ2-6,once,TRBV12-3/TRBV12-4,-,CASSPGPSSGANVLTF,TGTGCCAGCAGCCCGGGACCTAGCTCTGGGGCCAACGTCCTGACTTTC
TRBJ1-1,few,TRBV11-2,-,CASSTRTVYLLNTEAFF,TGTGCCAGCAGCACCAGGACGGTGTATCTCCTGAACACTGAAGCTTTCTTT